Listed here are 2 T cell receptor beta chains from one sample, sequenced in a study of CD8+CD57+ T cells in acquired aplastic anemia. Only patients with CD8+CD57+ cell expansion on flow cytometry were chosen for sequencing. Profiles of TCR beta VDJ and CDR3 were generated from a genomic DNA template. TCRdb redid the calling of the reads with MiXCR, one entry per CDR3 protein. The sample consists of about 180,000 distinct CDR3 sequences, 45% to 55% of them appearing once. Sequences were obtained from sorted CD4+, CD8+, or CD8+CD57+ T cells (not recorded which) from PBMCs. Receptors were obtained from a human donor with aplastic anemia.

This clonotype was observed at least ten times. The CDR3 loop reads CASSILEVTEAFF. CDR3 bases: TGTGCCAGCAGCATCCTGGAGGTCACTGAAGCTTTCTTT. The J gene is TRBJ1-1, the V gene TRBV7-9; D gene ambiguous. Trimming left V 5 bases short and J 4 bases short, with 11 bases between. CDR1 SEHNR and CDR2 FQNEAQ come from the germline V gene (reference sequence). CDR3 length: 13 residues.

This clonotype was found many times. The chain recombines TRBV7-3 with TRBJ2-1; D unresolved. The CDR3 length is 13 residues. CDR1 and CDR2 (germline): SGHTA, FQGTGA. V was clipped by 2 bases and J by 5 bases, with 7 bases between them. The CDR3 DNA reads TGTGCCAGCAGCTTAGAGCCCGACAATGAGCAGTTCTTC. Its translation is CASSLEPDNEQFF.